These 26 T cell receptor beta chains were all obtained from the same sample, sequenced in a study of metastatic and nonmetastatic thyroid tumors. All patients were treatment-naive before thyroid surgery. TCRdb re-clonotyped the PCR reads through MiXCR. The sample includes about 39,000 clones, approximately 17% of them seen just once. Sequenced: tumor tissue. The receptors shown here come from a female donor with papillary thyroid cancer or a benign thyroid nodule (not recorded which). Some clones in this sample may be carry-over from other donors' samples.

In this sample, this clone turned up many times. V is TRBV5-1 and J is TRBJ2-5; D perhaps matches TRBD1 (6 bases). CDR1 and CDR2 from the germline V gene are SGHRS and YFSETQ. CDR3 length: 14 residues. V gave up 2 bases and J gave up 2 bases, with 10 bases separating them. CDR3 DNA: TGCGCCAGCAGCTTCACGACAGGTCAAGAGACCCAGTACTTC. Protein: CASSFTTGQETQYF.

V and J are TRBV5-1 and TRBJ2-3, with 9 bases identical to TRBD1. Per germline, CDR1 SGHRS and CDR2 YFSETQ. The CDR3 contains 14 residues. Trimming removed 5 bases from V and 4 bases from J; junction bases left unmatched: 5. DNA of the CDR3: TGCGCCAGCAGAGAGGGACAGGGCCCAGATACGCAGTATTTT. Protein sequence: CASREGQGPDTQYF.

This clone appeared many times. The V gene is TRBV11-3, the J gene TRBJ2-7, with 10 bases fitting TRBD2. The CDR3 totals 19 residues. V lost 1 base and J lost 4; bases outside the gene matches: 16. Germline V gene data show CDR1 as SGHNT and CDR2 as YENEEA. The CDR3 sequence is CASSLVSGRLGAGGYEQYF. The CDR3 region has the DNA TGTGCCAGCAGCTTAGTTAGCGGGAGGCTGGGGGCTGGAGGGTACGAGCAGTACTTC.

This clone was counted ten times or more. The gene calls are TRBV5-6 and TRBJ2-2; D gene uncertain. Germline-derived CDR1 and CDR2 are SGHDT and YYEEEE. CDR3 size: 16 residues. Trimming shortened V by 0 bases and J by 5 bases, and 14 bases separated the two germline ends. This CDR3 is CASSLESDGRTGELFF. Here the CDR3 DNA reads TGTGCCAGCAGCTTGGAAAGCGATGGACGGACCGGGGAGCTGTTTTTT.

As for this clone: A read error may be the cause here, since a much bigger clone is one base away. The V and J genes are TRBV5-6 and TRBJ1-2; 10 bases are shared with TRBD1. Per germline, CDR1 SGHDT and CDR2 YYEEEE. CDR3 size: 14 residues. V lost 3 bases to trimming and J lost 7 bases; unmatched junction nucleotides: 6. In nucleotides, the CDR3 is TGTGCCAGCAGCTGTGACAGGGGGCTGATTGGCTACACCTTC. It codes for CASSCDRGLIGYTF.

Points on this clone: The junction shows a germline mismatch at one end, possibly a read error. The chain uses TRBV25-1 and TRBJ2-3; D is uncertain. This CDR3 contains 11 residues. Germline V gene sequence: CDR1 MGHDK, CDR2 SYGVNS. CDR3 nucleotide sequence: TGTGCCAGCATTGAAGTAGATACGCAGTATTTT. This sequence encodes CASIEVDTQYF.

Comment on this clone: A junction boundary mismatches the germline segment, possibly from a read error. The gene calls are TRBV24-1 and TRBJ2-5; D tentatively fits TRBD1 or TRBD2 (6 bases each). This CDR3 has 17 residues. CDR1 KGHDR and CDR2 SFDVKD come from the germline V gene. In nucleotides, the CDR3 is TGTGGCACCAGTGATCCGGGAAAGGGGGGTGTTTTAGAGACCCAGTACTTC. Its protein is CGTSDPGKGGVLETQYF.

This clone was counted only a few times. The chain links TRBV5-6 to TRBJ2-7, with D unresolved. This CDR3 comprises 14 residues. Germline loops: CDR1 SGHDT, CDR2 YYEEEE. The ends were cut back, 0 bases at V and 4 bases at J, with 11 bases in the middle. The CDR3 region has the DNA TGTGCCAGCAGCTTGGCGGAAAACGAATACGAGCAGTACTTC. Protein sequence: CASSLAENEYEQYF.

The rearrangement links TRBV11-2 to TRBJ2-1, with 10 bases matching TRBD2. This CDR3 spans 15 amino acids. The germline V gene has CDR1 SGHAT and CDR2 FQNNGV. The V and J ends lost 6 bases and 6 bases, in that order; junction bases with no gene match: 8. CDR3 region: CASRSGLADGNEQFF. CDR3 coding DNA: TGTGCCAGCAGATCAGGACTAGCGGATGGCAATGAGCAGTTCTTC.

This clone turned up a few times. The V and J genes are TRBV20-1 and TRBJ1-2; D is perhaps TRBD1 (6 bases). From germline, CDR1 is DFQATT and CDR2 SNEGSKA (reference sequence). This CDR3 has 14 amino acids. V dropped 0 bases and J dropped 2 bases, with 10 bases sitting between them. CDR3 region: CSARDWGGNYGYTF. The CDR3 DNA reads TGCAGTGCTAGAGATTGGGGGGGCAACTATGGCTACACCTTC.

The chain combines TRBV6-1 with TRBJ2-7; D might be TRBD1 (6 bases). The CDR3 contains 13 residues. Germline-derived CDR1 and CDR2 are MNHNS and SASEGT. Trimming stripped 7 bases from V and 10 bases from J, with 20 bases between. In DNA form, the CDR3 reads TGTGCCAGCAATAGGGGGTACTACTACTATCAGTACTTC. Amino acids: CASNRGYYYYQYF.

The CDR3 sequence is CAWSVPTGSNTEAFF. The CDR3 DNA reads TGTGCCTGGAGTGTCCCGACAGGTTCGAACACTGAAGCTTTCTTT. V and J are TRBV30 and TRBJ1-1, with D perhaps TRBD1 (6 bases). The CDR3 consists of 15 residues. The V gene's germline CDR1 is GTSNPN and CDR2 SVGIG (reference sequence). V lost 0 bases and J lost 1, with 12 bases in between.

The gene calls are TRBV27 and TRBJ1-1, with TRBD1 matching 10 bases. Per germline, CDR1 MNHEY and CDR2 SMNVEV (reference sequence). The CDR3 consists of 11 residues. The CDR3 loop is CGGQGRTEAFF. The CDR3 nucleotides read TGTGGGGGACAGGGGAGGACTGAAGCTTTCTTT.

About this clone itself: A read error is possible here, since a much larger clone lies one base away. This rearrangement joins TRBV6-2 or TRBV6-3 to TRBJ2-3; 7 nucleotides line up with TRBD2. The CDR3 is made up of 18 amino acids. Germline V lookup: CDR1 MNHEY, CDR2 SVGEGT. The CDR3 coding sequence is TGTGCCATCAGTTATTGGAGTGTAGCGGGTGGGACCACAGATACGCAGTATTTT. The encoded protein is CAISYWSVAGGTTDTQYF.

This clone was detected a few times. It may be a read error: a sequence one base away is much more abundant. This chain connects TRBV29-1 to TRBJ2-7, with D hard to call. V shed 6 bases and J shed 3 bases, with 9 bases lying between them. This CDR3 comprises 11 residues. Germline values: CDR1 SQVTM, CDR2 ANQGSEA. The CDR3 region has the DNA TGCAGCGTCAAGGCCTACTACGAGCAGTACTTC. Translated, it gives CSVKAYYEQYF.

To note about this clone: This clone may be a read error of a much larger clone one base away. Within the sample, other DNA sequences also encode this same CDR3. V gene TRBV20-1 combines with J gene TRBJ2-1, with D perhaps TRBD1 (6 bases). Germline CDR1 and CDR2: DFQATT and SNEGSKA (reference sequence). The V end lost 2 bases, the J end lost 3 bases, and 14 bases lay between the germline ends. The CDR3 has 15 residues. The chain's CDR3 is CSARPTGTYYNEQFF. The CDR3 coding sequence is TGCAGTGCTAGACCAACAGGGACCTACTACAATGAGCAGTTCTTC.

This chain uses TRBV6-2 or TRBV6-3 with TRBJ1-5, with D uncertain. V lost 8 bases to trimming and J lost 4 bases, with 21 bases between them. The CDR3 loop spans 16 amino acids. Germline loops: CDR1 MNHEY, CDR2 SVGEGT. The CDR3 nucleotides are TGTGCCAGCCGTCCCGTCGCGGCCCTCTCTAATCAGCCCCAGCATTTT. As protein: CASRPVAALSNQPQHF.

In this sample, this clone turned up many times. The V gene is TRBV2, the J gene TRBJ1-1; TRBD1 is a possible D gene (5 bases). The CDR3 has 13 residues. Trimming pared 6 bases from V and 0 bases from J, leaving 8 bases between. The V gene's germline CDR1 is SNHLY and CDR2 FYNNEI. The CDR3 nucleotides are TGTGCCAGCAGGGGACTAGTGAACACTGAAGCTTTCTTT. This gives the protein CASRGLVNTEAFF.

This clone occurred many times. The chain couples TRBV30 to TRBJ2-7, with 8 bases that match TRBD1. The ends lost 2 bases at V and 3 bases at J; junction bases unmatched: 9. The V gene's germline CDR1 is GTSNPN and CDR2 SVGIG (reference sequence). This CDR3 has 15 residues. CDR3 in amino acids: CAWSRDRTPFYEQYF. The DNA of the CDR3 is TGTGCCTGGAGTAGGGACAGGACTCCGTTCTACGAGCAGTACTTC. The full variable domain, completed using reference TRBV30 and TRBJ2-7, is SQTIHQWPATLVQPVGSPLSLECTVEGTSNPNLYWYRQAAGRGLQLLFYSVGIGQISSEVPQNLSASRPQDRQFILSSKKLLLSDSGFYLCAWSRDRTPFYEQYFGPGTRLTVT.

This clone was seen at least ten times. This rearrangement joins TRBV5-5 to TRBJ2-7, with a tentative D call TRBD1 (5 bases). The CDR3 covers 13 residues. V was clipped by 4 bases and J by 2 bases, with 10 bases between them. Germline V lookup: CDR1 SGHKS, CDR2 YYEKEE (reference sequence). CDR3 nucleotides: TGTGCCAGCAGCAAACAGGACACCTACGAGCAGTACTTC. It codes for CASSKQDTYEQYF.

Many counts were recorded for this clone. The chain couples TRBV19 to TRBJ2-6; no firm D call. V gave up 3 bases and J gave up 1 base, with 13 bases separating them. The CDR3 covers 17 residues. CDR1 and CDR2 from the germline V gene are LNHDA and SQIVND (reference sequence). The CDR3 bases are TGTGCCAGTAGTATTGTAATTTTGGGGTCTGGGGCCAACGTCCTGACTTTC. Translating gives CASSIVILGSGANVLTF.

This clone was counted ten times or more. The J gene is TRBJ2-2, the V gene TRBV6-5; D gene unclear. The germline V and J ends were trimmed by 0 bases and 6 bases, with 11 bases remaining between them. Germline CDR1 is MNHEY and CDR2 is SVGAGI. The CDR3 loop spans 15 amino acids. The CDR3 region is CASSYSPKVAGELFF. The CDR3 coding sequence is TGTGCCAGCAGTTACTCTCCCAAGGTCGCCGGGGAGCTGTTTTTT.

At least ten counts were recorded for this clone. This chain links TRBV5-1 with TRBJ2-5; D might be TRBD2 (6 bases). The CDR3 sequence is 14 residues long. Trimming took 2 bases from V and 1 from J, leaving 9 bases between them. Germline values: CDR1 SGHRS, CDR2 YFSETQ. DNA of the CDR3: TGCGCCAGCAGCTTCGGGGGAGGCCAAGAGACCCAGTACTTC. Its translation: CASSFGGGQETQYF.

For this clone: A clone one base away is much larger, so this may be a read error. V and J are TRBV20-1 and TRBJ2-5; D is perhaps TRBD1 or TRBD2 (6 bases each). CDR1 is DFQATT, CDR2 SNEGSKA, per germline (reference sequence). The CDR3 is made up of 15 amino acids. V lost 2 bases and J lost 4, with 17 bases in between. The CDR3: CSARQPSGGGETQYF. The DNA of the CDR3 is TGCAGTGCTAGACAGCCCAGTGGAGGGGGAGAGACCCAGTACTTC.

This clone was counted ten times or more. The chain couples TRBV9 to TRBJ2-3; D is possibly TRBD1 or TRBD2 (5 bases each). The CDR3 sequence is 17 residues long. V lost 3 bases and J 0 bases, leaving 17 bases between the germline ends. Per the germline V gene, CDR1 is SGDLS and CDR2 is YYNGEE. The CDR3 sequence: CASSADYRDVSTDTQYF. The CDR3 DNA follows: TGTGCCAGCAGCGCCGATTACCGGGACGTAAGCACAGATACGCAGTATTTT.

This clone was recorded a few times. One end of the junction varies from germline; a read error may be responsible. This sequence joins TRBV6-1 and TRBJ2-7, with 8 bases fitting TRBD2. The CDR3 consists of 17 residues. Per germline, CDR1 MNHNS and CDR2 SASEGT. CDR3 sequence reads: CVSIEEFWSGGYYEQYF. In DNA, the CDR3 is TGTGTCAGCATTGAAGAGTTCTGGAGCGGGGGCTACTACGAGCAGTACTTC.